Listed below are T cell receptor beta chains from one sample, sequenced in a study of PD-1 blockade in classical Hodgkin lymphoma. TCRdb's table, derived via immunoSEQ multiplex PCR, lists solely in-frame clones and lacks some. This sample has over 80,000 clones, with 78% found just once. The sample in question was peripheral blood mononuclear cells (PBMCs), obtained before the fourth cycle of nivolumab. These receptors all stem from a human donor with classical Hodgkin lymphoma. Each CDR3 is given without its conserved first and last residue.

v_call	j_call	cdr3_aa
TRBV6-5	TRBJ1-6	ASSYTGNNSPLH
TRBV29-1	TRBJ2-1	SVVPPGGGSYNEQF
TRBV18	TRBJ2-6	ASSPMGQGAGGANVLT
TRBV29-1	TRBJ1-2	SVEDPTGAGYGYT
TRBV6-4	TRBJ2-7	ASTWPGQGAPGQY
TRBV7-3	TRBJ2-3	ASSRGQGWTDTQY
TRBV7-9	TRBJ2-5	ASSPQTGPETQY
TRBV7-9	TRBJ2-7	ASRHDRSSYEQY
TRBV6-5	TRBJ2-7	ASSRDRGSYEQY
TRBV6-5	TRBJ2-7	ASSYSAYGTGHEQY